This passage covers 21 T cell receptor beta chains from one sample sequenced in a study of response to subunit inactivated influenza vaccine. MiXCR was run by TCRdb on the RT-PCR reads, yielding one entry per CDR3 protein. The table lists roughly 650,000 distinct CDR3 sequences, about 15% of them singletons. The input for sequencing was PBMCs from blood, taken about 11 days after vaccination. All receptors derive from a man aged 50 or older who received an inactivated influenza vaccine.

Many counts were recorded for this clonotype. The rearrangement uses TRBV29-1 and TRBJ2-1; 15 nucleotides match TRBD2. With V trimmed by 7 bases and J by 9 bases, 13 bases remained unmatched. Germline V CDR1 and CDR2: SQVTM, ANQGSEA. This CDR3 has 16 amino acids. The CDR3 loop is CSAPLGLAGGPGEQFF. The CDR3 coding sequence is TGCAGCGCGCCCCTGGGACTAGCGGGAGGCCCTGGTGAGCAGTTCTTC.

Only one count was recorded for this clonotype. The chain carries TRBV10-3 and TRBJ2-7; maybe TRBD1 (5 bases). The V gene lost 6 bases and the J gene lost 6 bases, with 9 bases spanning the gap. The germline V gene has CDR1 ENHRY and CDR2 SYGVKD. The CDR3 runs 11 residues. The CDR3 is CAISPGREQYF. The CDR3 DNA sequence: TGTGCCATCAGCCCAGGGCGCGAGCAGTACTTC.

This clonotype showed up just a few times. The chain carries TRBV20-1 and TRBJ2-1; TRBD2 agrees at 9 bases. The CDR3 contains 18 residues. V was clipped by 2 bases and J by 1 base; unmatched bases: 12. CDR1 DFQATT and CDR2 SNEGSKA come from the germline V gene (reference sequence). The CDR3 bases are TGCAGTGCTAGAACGCCCCGTGATAGCGGGAGTTCCTACAATGAGCAGTTCTTC. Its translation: CSARTPRDSGSSYNEQFF.

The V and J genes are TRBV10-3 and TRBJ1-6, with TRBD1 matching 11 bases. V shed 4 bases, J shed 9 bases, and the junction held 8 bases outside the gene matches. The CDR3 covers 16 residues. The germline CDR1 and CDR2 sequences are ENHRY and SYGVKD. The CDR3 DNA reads TGTGCCATCAGTGCCAGCTCAGGGACAGGGGGTTCACCCCTCCACTTT. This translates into CAISASSGTGGSPLHF.

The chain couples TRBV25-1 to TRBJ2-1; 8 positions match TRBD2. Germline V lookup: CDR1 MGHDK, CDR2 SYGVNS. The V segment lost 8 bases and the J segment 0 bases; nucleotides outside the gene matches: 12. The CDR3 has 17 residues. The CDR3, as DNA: TGTGCCAGCGGTTGGGGTAGCGGGAAACCCTCCTACAATGAGCAGTTCTTC. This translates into CASGWGSGKPSYNEQFF.

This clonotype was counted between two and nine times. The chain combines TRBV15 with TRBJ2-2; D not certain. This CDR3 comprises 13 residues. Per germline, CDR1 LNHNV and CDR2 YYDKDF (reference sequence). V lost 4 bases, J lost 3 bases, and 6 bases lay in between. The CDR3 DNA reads TGTGCCACCAGCAAAGGAGACACCGGGGAGCTGTTTTTT. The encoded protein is CATSKGDTGELFF.

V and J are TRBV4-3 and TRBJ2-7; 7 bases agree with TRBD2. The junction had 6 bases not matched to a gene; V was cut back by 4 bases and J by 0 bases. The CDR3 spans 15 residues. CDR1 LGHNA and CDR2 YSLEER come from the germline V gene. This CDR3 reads CASSRTSASSYEQYF. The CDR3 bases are TGCGCCAGCAGCCGTACTAGCGCCAGCTCCTACGAGCAGTACTTC.

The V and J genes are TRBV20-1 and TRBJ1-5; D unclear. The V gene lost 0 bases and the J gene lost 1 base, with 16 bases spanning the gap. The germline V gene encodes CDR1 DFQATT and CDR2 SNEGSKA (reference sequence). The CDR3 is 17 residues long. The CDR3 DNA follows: TGCAGTGCTAGAGATGACCATGTGGGCAGAAGCAATCAGCCCCAGCATTTT. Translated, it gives CSARDDHVGRSNQPQHF.

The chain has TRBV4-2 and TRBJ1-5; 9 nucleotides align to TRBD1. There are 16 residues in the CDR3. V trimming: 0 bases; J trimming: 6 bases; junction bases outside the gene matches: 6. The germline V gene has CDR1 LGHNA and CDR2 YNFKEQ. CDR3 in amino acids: CASSQDLQGAVQPQHF. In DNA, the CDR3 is TGTGCCAGCAGCCAAGATTTACAGGGGGCCGTTCAGCCCCAGCATTTT.

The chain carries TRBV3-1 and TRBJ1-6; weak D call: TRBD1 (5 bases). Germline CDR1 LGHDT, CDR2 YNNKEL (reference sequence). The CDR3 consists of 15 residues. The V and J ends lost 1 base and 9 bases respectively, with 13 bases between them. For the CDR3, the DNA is TGTGCCAGCAGCCAAGCATTGGACGGGGGTTCACCCCTCCACTTT. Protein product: CASSQALDGGSPLHF. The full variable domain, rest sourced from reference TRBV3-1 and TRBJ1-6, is DTAVSQTPKYLVTQMGNDKSIKCEQNLGHDTMYWYKQDSKKFLKIMFSYNNKELIINETVPNRFSPKSPDKAHLNLHINSLELGDSAVYFCASSQALDGGSPLHFGNGTRLTVT.

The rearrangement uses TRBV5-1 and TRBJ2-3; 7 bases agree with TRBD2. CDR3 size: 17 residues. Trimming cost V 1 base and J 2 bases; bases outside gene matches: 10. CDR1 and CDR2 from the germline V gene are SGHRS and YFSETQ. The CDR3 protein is CASSLMSGTIPTDTQYF. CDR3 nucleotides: TGCGCCAGCAGCTTGATGAGCGGGACGATCCCCACAGATACGCAGTATTTT.

CDR3 DNA sequence: TGCAGTGCATTAACTTCAGGGGTTCCTGGGGCCAACGTCCTGACTTTC. Encoded protein: CSALTSGVPGANVLTF. The chain links TRBV20-1 to TRBJ2-6; D is perhaps TRBD1 (6 bases). CDR3 size: 16 residues. V lost 6 bases, J lost 2 bases, and 17 bases lay in between. CDR1 and CDR2 from the germline V gene are DFQATT and SNEGSKA (reference sequence).

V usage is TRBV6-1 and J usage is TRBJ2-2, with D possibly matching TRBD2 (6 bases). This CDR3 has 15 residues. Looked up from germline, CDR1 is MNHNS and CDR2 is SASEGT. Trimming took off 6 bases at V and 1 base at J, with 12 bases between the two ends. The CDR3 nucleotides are TGTGCCAGCAGCCTGGGACTTCAGAACACCGGGGAGCTGTTTTTT. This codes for CASSLGLQNTGELFF.

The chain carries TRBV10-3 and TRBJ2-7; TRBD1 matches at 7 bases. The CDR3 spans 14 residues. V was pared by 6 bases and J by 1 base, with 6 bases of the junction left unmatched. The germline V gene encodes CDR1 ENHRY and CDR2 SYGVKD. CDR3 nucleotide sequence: TGTGCCATCAGGGCTATGGACAGGTCCTACGAGCAGTACTTC. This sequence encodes CAIRAMDRSYEQYF.

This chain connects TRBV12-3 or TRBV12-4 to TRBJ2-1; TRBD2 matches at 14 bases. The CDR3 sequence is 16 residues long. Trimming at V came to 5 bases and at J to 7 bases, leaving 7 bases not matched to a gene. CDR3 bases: TGTGCCAGCAGTAGGGGACTAGCGGGAGTGGGGAATGAGCAGTTCTTC. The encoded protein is CASSRGLAGVGNEQFF.

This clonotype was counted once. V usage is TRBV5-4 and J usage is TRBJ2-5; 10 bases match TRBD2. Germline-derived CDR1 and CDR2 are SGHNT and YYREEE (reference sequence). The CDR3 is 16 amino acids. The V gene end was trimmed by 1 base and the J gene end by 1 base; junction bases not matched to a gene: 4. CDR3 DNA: TGTGCCAGCAGCTTGTTAGCGGGGGGCTTCCAAGAGACCCAGTACTTC. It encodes CASSLLAGGFQETQYF.

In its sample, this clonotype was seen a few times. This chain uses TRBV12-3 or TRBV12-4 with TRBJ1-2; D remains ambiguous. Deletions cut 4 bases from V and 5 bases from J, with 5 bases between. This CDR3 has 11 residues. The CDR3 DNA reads TGTGCCAGCAGTTACCGTTATGGCTACACCTTC. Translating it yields CASSYRYGYTF.

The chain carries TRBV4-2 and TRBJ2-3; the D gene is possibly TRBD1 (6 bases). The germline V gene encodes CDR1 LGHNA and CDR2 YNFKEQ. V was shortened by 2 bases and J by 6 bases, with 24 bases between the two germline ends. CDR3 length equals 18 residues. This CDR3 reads CASSQLVGTGPGVDTQYF. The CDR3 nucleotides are TGTGCCAGCAGCCAATTGGTTGGTACAGGGCCGGGTGTGGATACGCAGTATTTT.

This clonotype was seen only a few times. Here the CDR3 DNA reads TGTGCCAGCAGCTTAGCGTCCGGACACCAGTACTTC. It encodes CASSLASGHQYF. This chain joins TRBV7-2 and TRBJ2-7; possibly TRBD1 for D (5 bases). Trimming pared 0 bases from V and 10 bases from J, leaving 10 bases between. CDR3 size: 12 residues. Germline V lookup: CDR1 SGHTA, CDR2 FQGNSA. The full variable domain, in which reference TRBV7-2 and TRBJ2-7 provide the parts outside the CDR3, is GAGVSQSPSNKVTEKGKDVELRCDPISGHTALYWYRQSLGQGLEFLIYFQGNSAPDKSGLPSDRFSAERTGGSVSTLTIQRTQQEDSAVYLCASSLASGHQYFGPGTRLTVT.

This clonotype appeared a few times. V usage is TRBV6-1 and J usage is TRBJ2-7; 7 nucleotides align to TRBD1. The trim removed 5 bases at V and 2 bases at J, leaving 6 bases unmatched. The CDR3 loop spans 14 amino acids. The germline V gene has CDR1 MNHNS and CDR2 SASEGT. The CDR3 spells CASSRSGQPYEQYF. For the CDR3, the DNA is TGTGCCAGCAGTCGTTCGGGACAGCCCTACGAGCAGTACTTC.

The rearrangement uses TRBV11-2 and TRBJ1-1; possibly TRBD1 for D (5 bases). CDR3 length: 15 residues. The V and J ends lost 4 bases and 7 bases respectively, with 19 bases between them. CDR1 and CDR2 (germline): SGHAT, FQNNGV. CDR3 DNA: TGTGCCAGCAGCTCAAATACGGGGTTGGGGGGTGAAGCTTTCTTT. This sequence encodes CASSSNTGLGGEAFF.